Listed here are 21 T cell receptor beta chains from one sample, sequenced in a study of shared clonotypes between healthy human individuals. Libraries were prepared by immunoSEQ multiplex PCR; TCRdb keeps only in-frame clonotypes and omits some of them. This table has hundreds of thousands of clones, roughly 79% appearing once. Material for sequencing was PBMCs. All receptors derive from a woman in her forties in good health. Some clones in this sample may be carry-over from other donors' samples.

The CDR3 protein is CASSEWVGEPYNEQFF. CDR3 bases: TGCGCCAGCAGTGAGTGGGTAGGAGAGCCCTACAATGAGCAGTTCTTC. The chain employs TRBV10-2 and TRBJ2-1; D is unclear. The CDR3 runs 16 residues. The V end was cut by 1 base, the J end by 2 bases, with 12 bases between. Germline lookup yields CDR1 WSHSY and CDR2 SAAADI.

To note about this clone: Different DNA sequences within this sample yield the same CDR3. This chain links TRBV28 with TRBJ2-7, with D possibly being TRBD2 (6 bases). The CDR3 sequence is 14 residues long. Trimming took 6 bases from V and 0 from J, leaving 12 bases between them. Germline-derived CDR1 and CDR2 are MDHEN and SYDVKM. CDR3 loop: CASRSSGSSYEQYF. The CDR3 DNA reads TGTGCCAGCAGATCAAGCGGGTCCTCCTACGAGCAGTACTTC.

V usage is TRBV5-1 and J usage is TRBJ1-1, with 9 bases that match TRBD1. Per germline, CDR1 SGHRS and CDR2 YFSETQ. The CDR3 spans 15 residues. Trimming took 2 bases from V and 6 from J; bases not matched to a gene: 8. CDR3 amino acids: CASSLLPGTGPEAFF. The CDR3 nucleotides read TGCGCCAGCAGCTTACTACCCGGGACAGGGCCTGAAGCTTTCTTT.

CDR3 amino acids: CASSRNRESPNTEAFF. The DNA for the CDR3 is TGTGCCAGCAGCCGGAACAGGGAGTCCCCGAACACTGAAGCTTTCTTT. V gene TRBV7-2 combines with J gene TRBJ1-1; D is perhaps TRBD1 (6 bases). Trimming cost V 5 bases and J 1 base, with 17 bases left between them. This CDR3 has 16 residues. Per germline, CDR1 SGHTA and CDR2 FQGNSA.

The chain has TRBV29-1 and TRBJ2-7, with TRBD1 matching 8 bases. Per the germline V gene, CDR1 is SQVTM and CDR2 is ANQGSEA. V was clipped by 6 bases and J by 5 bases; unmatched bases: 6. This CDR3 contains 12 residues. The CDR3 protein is CSVRTGPHEQYF. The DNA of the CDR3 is TGCAGCGTGAGGACAGGGCCCCACGAGCAGTACTTC.

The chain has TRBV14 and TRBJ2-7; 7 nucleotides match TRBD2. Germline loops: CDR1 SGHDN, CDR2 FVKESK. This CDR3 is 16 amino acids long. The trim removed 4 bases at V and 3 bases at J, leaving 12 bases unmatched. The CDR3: CASSLLSPSGYYEQYF. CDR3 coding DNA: TGTGCCAGCAGCCTCCTTTCCCCTAGCGGCTACTACGAGCAGTACTTC.

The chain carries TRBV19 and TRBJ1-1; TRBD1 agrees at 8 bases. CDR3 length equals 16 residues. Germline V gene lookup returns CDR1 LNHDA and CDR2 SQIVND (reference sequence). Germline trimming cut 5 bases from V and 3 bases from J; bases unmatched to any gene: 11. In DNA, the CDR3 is TGTGCCAGTAGTCCCGGACAGGGTCGAATGGACACTGAAGCTTTCTTT. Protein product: CASSPGQGRMDTEAFF.

Here the CDR3 reads CASSGQGVSNTGELFF. CDR3 DNA sequence: TGTGCCAGCAGCGGACAGGGGGTATCGAACACCGGGGAGCTGTTTTTT. This chain links TRBV2 with TRBJ2-2; 10 bases match TRBD1. The germline gives CDR1 SNHLY, CDR2 FYNNEI. This CDR3 contains 16 residues. J lost 0 bases, V lost 6 bases, and 4 bases had no gene match.

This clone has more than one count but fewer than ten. The CDR3 region has the DNA TGTGCCAGCAGCCAAGGGACTACAAGAAGTGGGGAGCTGTTTTTT. Translating gives CASSQGTTRSGELFF. This chain joins TRBV11-2 and TRBJ2-2; TRBD2 agrees at 7 bases. The V gene end was trimmed by 5 bases and the J gene end by 8 bases; junction bases not matched to a gene: 11. Per the germline V gene, CDR1 is SGHAT and CDR2 is FQNNGV. The CDR3 is made up of 15 amino acids.

The CDR3 coding sequence is TGTGCCAGCAGTTCGCGGGCGGTTATGGGAGAGACCCAGTACTTC. Its translation is CASSSRAVMGETQYF. This rearrangement joins TRBV27 to TRBJ2-5; a possible D gene is TRBD2 (5 bases). CDR3 size: 15 residues. Germline values: CDR1 MNHEY, CDR2 SMNVEV (reference sequence). The V end lost 4 bases, the J end lost 4 bases, and 16 bases lay between the germline ends.

The CDR3 nucleotides read TGCGCCAGCAGCTGGACAGGGGAAAATGAAAAACTGTTTTTT. Amino acids: CASSWTGENEKLFF. V gene TRBV5-1 combines with J gene TRBJ1-4; 9 nucleotides match TRBD1. Germline V gene lookup returns CDR1 SGHRS and CDR2 YFSETQ. The CDR3 is made up of 14 amino acids. The V segment lost 3 bases and the J segment 5 bases; nucleotides outside the gene matches: 2.

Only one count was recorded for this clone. CDR3 region: CATRPTGNNYGYTF. The CDR3 DNA reads as TGTGCCACCCGACCGACAGGGAATAACTATGGCTACACCTTC. The chain recombines TRBV19 with TRBJ1-2, with 7 bases aligning to TRBD1. The CDR3 loop spans 14 amino acids. Germline values: CDR1 LNHDA, CDR2 SQIVND (reference sequence). With 10 bases clipped from V and 1 base from J, the junction kept 9 bases outside the gene matches. Full variable domain (rest looked up from reference TRBV19 and TRBJ1-2): DGGITQSPKYLFRKEGQNVTLSCEQNLNHDAMYWYRQDPGQGLRLIYYSQIVNDFQKGDIAEGYSVSREKKESFPLTVTSAQKNPTAFYLCATRPTGNNYGYTFGSGTRLTVV.

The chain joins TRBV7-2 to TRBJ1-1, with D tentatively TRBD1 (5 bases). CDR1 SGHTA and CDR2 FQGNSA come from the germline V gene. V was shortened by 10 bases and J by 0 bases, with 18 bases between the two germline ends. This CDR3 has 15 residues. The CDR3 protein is CAIAYLGEVNTEAFF. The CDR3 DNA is TGTGCCATTGCTTACTTAGGGGAGGTGAACACTGAAGCTTTCTTT.

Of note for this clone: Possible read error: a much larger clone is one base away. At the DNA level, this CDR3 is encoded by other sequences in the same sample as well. The CDR3 is CASSEQGWEKLFF. Here the CDR3 DNA reads TGCGCCAGTAGTGAACAGGGATGGGAAAAACTGTTTTTT. J is TRBJ1-4 and V is TRBV10-2; possibly TRBD1 for D (6 bases). Germline V lookup: CDR1 WSHSY, CDR2 SAAADI. The CDR3 spans 13 residues.

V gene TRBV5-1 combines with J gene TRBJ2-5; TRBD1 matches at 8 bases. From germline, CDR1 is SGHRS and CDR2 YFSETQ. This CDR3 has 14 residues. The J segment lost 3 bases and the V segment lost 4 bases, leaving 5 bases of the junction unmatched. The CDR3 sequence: CASSTTTGEETQYF. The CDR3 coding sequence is TGCGCCAGCAGCACAACGACAGGGGAAGAGACCCAGTACTTC.

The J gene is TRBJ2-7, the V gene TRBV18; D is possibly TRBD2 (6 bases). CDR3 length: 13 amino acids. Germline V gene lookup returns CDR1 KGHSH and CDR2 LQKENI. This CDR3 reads CASGQGLKYEQYF. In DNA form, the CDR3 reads TGTGCAAGTGGGCAGGGACTTAAGTACGAGCAGTACTTC.

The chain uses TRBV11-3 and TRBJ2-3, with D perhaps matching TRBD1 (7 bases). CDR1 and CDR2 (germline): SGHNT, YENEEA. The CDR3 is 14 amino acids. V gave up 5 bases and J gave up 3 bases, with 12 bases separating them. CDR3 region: CASSQTGRTDTQYF. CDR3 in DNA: TGTGCCAGCAGCCAGACAGGGAGGACAGATACGCAGTATTTT.

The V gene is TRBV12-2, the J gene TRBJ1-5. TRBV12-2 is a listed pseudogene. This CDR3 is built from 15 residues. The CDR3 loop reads CASRLATHRYQPQHF. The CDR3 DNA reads TGTGCAAGTCGCTTAGCGACCCACCGGTACCAGCCCCAGCATTTT.

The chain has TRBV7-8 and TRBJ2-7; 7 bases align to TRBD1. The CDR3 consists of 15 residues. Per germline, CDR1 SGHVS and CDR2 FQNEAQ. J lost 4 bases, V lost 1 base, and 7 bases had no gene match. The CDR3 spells CASSLGPGTAYEQYF. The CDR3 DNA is TGTGCCAGCAGCTTAGGGCCCGGGACAGCTTACGAGCAGTACTTC.

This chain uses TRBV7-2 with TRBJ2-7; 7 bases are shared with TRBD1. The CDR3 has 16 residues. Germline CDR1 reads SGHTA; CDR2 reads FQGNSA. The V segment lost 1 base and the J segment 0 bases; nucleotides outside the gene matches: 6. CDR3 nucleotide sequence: TGTGCCAGCAGCTTAGTTGGGACAGTTAGCTCCTACGAGCAGTACTTC. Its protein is CASSLVGTVSSYEQYF.

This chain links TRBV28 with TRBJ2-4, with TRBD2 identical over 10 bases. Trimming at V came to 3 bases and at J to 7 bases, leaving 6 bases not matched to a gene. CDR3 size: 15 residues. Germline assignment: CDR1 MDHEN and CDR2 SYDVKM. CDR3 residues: CASSLTLAGINIQYF. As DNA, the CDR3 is TGTGCCAGCAGTTTGACACTAGCGGGGATCAACATTCAGTACTTC.